The next 25 T cell receptor beta chains were all read from a single sample in a study of blood T cells in healthy people across ages. Alongside a J-beta primer mix, a sample-barcoded 5' primer served in a second PCR lasting 7 to 11 cycles. TCRdb re-called the 5' RACE reads with MiXCR, one entry per CDR3 protein. The data contain some 1,500,000 distinct CDR3 sequences, roughly 43% of them singletons. The material sequenced was blood. These receptor sequences come from a woman aged 18 to 35 in good health.

Comments on this clonotype: Compared with germline, one end of the junction differs, possibly owing to a read error. This chain joins TRBV7-7 and TRBJ2-7; 8 nucleotides agree with TRBD2. The CDR3 consists of 16 residues. Germline assignment: CDR1 SSHAT and CDR2 FNYEAQ (reference sequence). CDR3 sequence reads: CASSLEAGVGTYEQYF. The CDR3 DNA is TGTGCTAGCAGCTTAGAAGCGGGAGTAGGTACCTACGAGCAGTACTTC.

The chain has TRBV6-6 and TRBJ2-7; maybe TRBD2 (6 bases). CDR1 and CDR2 from the germline V gene are MNHNY and SVGAGI (reference sequence). The CDR3 runs to 13 residues. The V end was cut by 7 bases, the J end by 5 bases, with 15 bases between. The CDR3 nucleotides are TGTGCCAGCAAGACGGGGGAGCGAGACGAGCAGTACTTC. Translated: CASKTGERDEQYF.

The sample holds many counts of this clonotype. The chain links TRBV9 to TRBJ2-3; D gene uncertain. The ends were cut back, 0 bases at V and 5 bases at J, with 4 bases in the middle. Looked up from germline, CDR1 is SGDLS and CDR2 is YYNGEE. CDR3 length: 12 amino acids. The chain's CDR3 is CASSVGRDTQYF. For the CDR3, the DNA is TGTGCCAGCAGCGTAGGCCGAGATACGCAGTATTTT.

Only one count was recorded for this clonotype. CDR3 region: CASSFRQGRSNEQYF. DNA of the CDR3: TGTGCCAGCAGTTTTCGGCAGGGAAGGAGCAATGAGCAGTACTTC. This chain joins TRBV27 and TRBJ2-5; the D gene is possibly TRBD1 (5 bases). Per germline, CDR1 MNHEY and CDR2 SMNVEV (reference sequence). The CDR3 totals 15 residues. V shed 3 bases and J shed 11 bases, with 22 bases lying between them.

The rearrangement joins TRBV28 to TRBJ1-5; 8 bases match TRBD1. Looked up from germline, CDR1 is MDHEN and CDR2 is SYDVKM. The CDR3 sequence is 15 residues long. With V trimmed by 7 bases and J by 6 bases, 11 bases remained unmatched. CDR3 in DNA: TGTGCCAGCAAAATGGGACAGGCAAACAGTCAGCCCCAGCATTTT. It specifies CASKMGQANSQPQHF.

This rearrangement joins TRBV7-6 to TRBJ2-3; D possibly corresponds to TRBD2 (6 bases). This CDR3 contains 15 residues. Germline CDR1 SGHVS, CDR2 FNYEAQ. Trimming pared 0 bases from V and 1 base from J, leaving 8 bases between. Written as DNA, the CDR3 is TGTGCCAGCAGCTTAGCCCCTAGCGGCACAGATACGCAGTATTTT. This codes for CASSLAPSGTDTQYF.

The chain recombines TRBV3-1 with TRBJ2-3, with D uncertain. This CDR3 contains 17 residues. Germline values: CDR1 LGHDT, CDR2 YNNKEL (reference sequence). The V end lost 0 bases, the J end lost 0 bases, and 13 bases lay between the germline ends. In DNA, the CDR3 is TGTGCCAGCAGCCAAGAGCAGGTTCGACCAAGCACAGATACGCAGTATTTT. This codes for CASSQEQVRPSTDTQYF.

This clonotype occurred a few times. This chain uses TRBV4-3 with TRBJ1-2, with TRBD1 as a possible D gene (5 bases). The ends were cut back, 3 bases at V and 0 bases at J, with 23 bases in the middle. Germline assignment: CDR1 LGHNA and CDR2 YSLEER. The CDR3 length is 19 residues. The CDR3 nucleotides are TGCGCCAGCAGCCACGCCGGGACGGAACCTTTTGGGTCTAACTATGGCTACACCTTC. This gives the protein CASSHAGTEPFGSNYGYTF.

The V gene is TRBV6-5, the J gene TRBJ1-1, with D tentatively TRBD1 (6 bases). Germline CDR1 and CDR2: MNHEY and SVGAGI. The CDR3 has 14 amino acids. Trimming removed 8 bases at V and 2 bases at J, with 15 bases between. The CDR3 region has the DNA TGTGCCAGCGGAATAACAGGGCCAAACACTGAAGCTTTCTTT. Amino acids: CASGITGPNTEAFF.

This clonotype turned up a few times. The V and J genes are TRBV28 and TRBJ2-1; D uncertain. The CDR3 consists of 17 residues. Between the trimmed V and J ends, which lost 1 base and 1 base, there was a span of 14 bases. The germline CDR1 and CDR2 sequences are MDHEN and SYDVKM. The chain's CDR3 is CASSLLTATASYNEQFF. DNA for the CDR3: TGTGCCAGCAGTTTATTAACAGCCACCGCTTCCTACAATGAGCAGTTCTTC. Filled out from reference TRBV28 and TRBJ2-1, the complete variable domain reads DVKVTQSSRYLVKRTGEKVFLECVQDMDHENMFWYRQDPGLGLRLIYFSYDVKMKEKGDIPEGYSVSREKKERFSLILESASTNQTSMYLCASSLLTATASYNEQFFGPGTRLTVL.

This chain links TRBV7-2 with TRBJ1-2; no clear D gene. V lost 5 bases and J 4 bases, leaving 17 bases between the germline ends. CDR1 is SGHTA and CDR2 is FQGNSA in the germline V gene. The CDR3 runs 15 residues. CDR3 DNA sequence: TGTGCCAGCAGCCAAACACGTACCAATTCCTATGGCTACACCTTC. This gives the protein CASSQTRTNSYGYTF.

This clonotype has just a few counts. V gene TRBV9 combines with J gene TRBJ2-5; 7 bases line up with TRBD2. Germline V gene sequence: CDR1 SGDLS, CDR2 YYNGEE. CDR3 length: 16 amino acids. V dropped 4 bases and J dropped 0; count of bases not matched to a gene: 9. This CDR3 is CASSPRAGLYQETQYF. The CDR3 DNA is TGTGCCAGCAGCCCTCGAGCGGGGTTGTACCAAGAGACCCAGTACTTC.

Ten or more counts support this clonotype. The gene calls are TRBV7-2 and TRBJ2-1; no clear D gene. CDR1 SGHTA and CDR2 FQGNSA come from the germline V gene. The germline V and J ends were trimmed by 2 bases and 6 bases, with 8 bases remaining between them. The CDR3 is 13 residues long. DNA for the CDR3: TGTGCCAGCAGCTTAAAAGCAGTCAATGAGCAGTTCTTC. Its protein product is CASSLKAVNEQFF.

The chain recombines TRBV20-1 with TRBJ1-2; D unclear. The CDR3 is 11 amino acids. Looked up from germline, CDR1 is DFQATT and CDR2 is SNEGSKA (reference sequence). The CDR3 bases are TGCAGCCCGACGGGGAACTATGGCTACACCTTC. Encoded protein: CSPTGNYGYTF.

This chain links TRBV18 with TRBJ1-2; 11 bases map to TRBD1. V was pared by 4 bases and J by 4 bases, with 8 bases of the junction left unmatched. This CDR3 is built from 16 residues. The germline V gene encodes CDR1 KGHSH and CDR2 LQKENI. The DNA for the CDR3 is TGTGCCAGCTCACAAGCCGGGACAGGGGGAATCTATGGCTACACCTTC. It specifies CASSQAGTGGIYGYTF.

This chain uses TRBV2 with TRBJ1-1; TRBD1 aligns across 7 bases. The CDR3 consists of 16 residues. Germline V lookup: CDR1 SNHLY, CDR2 FYNNEI. V trimming: 7 bases; J trimming: 2 bases; junction bases outside the gene matches: 13. The CDR3 sequence is CASKGPGQAGNTEAFF. The CDR3 DNA follows: TGTGCCAGCAAGGGGCCCGGACAGGCTGGAAACACTGAAGCTTTCTTT.

CDR3 amino acids: CASSFKPLAGVDNEQFF. DNA of the CDR3: TGTGCCAGCAGCTTCAAGCCCTTAGCGGGAGTCGACAATGAGCAGTTCTTC. This sequence joins TRBV7-9 and TRBJ2-1; TRBD2 matches 9 bases. J was trimmed by 5 bases and V by 3 bases; bases with no gene match: 11. The CDR3 spans 17 residues. Germline V gene lookup returns CDR1 SEHNR and CDR2 FQNEAQ (reference sequence).

This clonotype was recorded once. The chain has TRBV25-1 and TRBJ1-5, with 11 nucleotides matching TRBD1. V lost 5 bases, J lost 1 base, and 7 bases stayed unmatched. Germline CDR1 and CDR2: MGHDK and SYGVNS. The CDR3 runs to 17 residues. This chain's CDR3 is CASSPPDRGHSNQPQHF. CDR3 sequence (DNA): TGTGCCAGCAGTCCCCCGGACAGGGGGCACAGCAATCAGCCCCAGCATTTT.

V usage is TRBV12-3 or TRBV12-4 and J usage is TRBJ1-4; 8 bases agree with TRBD1. The CDR3 covers 14 residues. Trimming at V came to 6 bases and at J to 5 bases, leaving 5 bases not matched to a gene. Here the CDR3 reads CASSVWTGNEKLFF. CDR3 sequence (DNA): TGTGCCAGCAGCGTGTGGACAGGGAATGAAAAACTGTTTTTT.

Of note for this clonotype: A much larger clonotype is one base distant, so this may be a read error. V is TRBV29-1 and J is TRBJ2-3; D unresolved. V lost 4 bases to trimming and J lost 8 bases, with 16 bases between them. The CDR3 extends over 13 amino acids. The germline V gene has CDR1 SQVTM and CDR2 ANQGSEA. The CDR3 region has the DNA TGCAGCGTTGCGCCCACTCTCCAGCCTACGCAGTATTTT. This codes for CSVAPTLQPTQYF.

Only a few counts were recorded for this clonotype. The chain carries TRBV4-2 and TRBJ1-4, with TRBD1 matching over 9 bases. The CDR3 extends over 15 amino acids. Germline-derived CDR1 and CDR2 are LGHNA and YNFKEQ. Trimming removed 2 bases from V and 8 bases from J; junction bases left unmatched: 6. CDR3 DNA: TGTGCCAGCAGCCAACGGGACAGGGAGAGGGAAAAACTGTTTTTT. This sequence encodes CASSQRDREREKLFF.

This CDR3 is CASSPLPTRVDGYTF. The CDR3, as DNA: TGTGCCAGCAGTCCCCTACCGACGAGGGTCGATGGCTACACCTTC. This chain links TRBV27 with TRBJ1-2; D is ambiguous. CDR3 length: 15 residues. Germline V CDR1 and CDR2: MNHEY, SMNVEV (reference sequence). Trimming cost V 5 bases and J 6 bases, with 19 bases left between them.

Regarding this clonotype: The junction shows a germline mismatch at one end, possibly a read error. This chain links TRBV7-9 with TRBJ1-2; possible D gene TRBD1, 6 bases. The V gene's germline CDR1 is SEHNR and CDR2 FQNEAQ (reference sequence). This CDR3 spans 16 amino acids. The CDR3 is CARSPLGPGAKYGYTF. As DNA, the CDR3 is TGTGCCCGCAGCCCCTTAGGCCCGGGGGCGAAGTATGGCTACACCTTC.

V and J are TRBV20-1 and TRBJ2-2; D is unresolved. CDR3 length equals 13 residues. Per the germline V gene, CDR1 is DFQATT and CDR2 is SNEGSKA (reference sequence). V was trimmed by 1 base and J by 6 bases, leaving 9 bases between them. The CDR3, as DNA: TGCAGTGCTAGAGTCTCCCTCGCCGGGGAGCTGTTTTTT. It codes for CSARVSLAGELFF.

The chain couples TRBV27 to TRBJ2-7; D may be TRBD2 (5 bases). This CDR3 has 14 amino acids. The V gene lost 5 bases and the J gene lost 4 bases, with 15 bases spanning the gap. Looked up from germline, CDR1 is MNHEY and CDR2 is SMNVEV (reference sequence). CDR3 sequence (DNA): TGTGCCAGCAGTGTAATGGCGGGCGCATACGAGCAGTACTTC. Protein: CASSVMAGAYEQYF.